These 12 T cell receptor beta chains share one sample of origin, sequenced in a study of a mutant IDH1 vaccine in newly diagnosed glioma. Some clones are missing from TCRdb's copy, which holds only in-frame ones; the method was immunoSEQ multiplex PCR. The sample carries 80,000 to 100,000 clones, roughly 80% recorded once. Time point denoted: baseline, week 1 (first vaccination visit). Treatment meaning: pre-vaccination baseline after standard-of-care therapy. The source material was PBMCs, sampled from a glioma patient treated with radiotherapy, temozolomide or both. The source of these receptors is a man in his forties or fifties with glioma. Some clones in this sample may be carry-over from other donors' samples.

The CDR3 sequence: CASSLDGGGTDTQYF. The CDR3 nucleotides are TGTGCCAGCAGCTTAGACGGGGGGGGAACAGATACGCAGTATTTT. The J gene is TRBJ2-3, the V gene TRBV7-6; 8 bases line up with TRBD2. J gave up 3 bases and V 1 base, and 3 bases lay outside the gene matches. CDR3 length: 15 residues. Germline CDR1 reads SGHVS; CDR2 reads FNYEAQ.

The chain carries TRBV5-4 and TRBJ2-7, with 7 bases fitting TRBD1. V dropped 4 bases and J dropped 0; count of bases not matched to a gene: 7. The CDR3 runs 15 residues. Germline CDR1 reads SGHNT; CDR2 reads YYREEE (reference sequence). CDR3 region: CASSGPGQSSYEQYF. The CDR3 bases are TGTGCCAGCAGCGGGCCGGGACAGAGCTCCTACGAGCAGTACTTC.

This clone showed up just a few times. The J gene is TRBJ2-2, the V gene TRBV9; 7 bases are a match to TRBD1. Germline V CDR1 and CDR2: SGDLS, YYNGEE. The CDR3 loop spans 15 amino acids. V trimming: 2 bases; J trimming: 4 bases; junction bases outside the gene matches: 5. The CDR3 reads CASSVDRAGTGELFF. Written as DNA, the CDR3 is TGTGCCAGCAGCGTCGACAGGGCAGGCACCGGGGAGCTGTTTTTT.

The V gene is TRBV6-1, the J gene TRBJ1-1; D is uncertain. The length of the CDR3 is 14 residues. V was clipped by 4 bases and J by 0 bases, with 9 bases between them. Germline lookup yields CDR1 MNHNS and CDR2 SASEGT. The CDR3 region is CASSGPSMNTEAFF. CDR3 coding DNA: TGTGCCAGCAGTGGACCCAGTATGAACACTGAAGCTTTCTTT.

This chain connects TRBV5-1 to TRBJ2-3; TRBD1 matches 9 bases. This CDR3 contains 14 residues. Germline V gene sequence: CDR1 SGHRS, CDR2 YFSETQ. V shed 3 bases, J shed 5 bases, and the junction held 4 bases outside the gene matches. CDR3 residues: CASSSGTGKDTQYF. Written as DNA, the CDR3 is TGCGCCAGCAGCTCTGGGACAGGGAAAGATACGCAGTATTTT.

The chain has TRBV11-2 and TRBJ1-2; D gene uncertain. V gave up 4 bases and J gave up 3 bases, with 9 bases separating them. The germline gives CDR1 SGHAT, CDR2 FQNNGV. CDR3 length: 13 amino acids. Here the CDR3 reads CASSSQPDYGYTF. The CDR3 nucleotides are TGTGCCAGCAGCTCCCAACCCGACTATGGCTACACCTTC.

This clone was observed a few times. This chain joins TRBV5-1 and TRBJ1-6, with 7 bases that match TRBD1. Germline lookup yields CDR1 SGHRS and CDR2 YFSETQ. The trim removed 4 bases at V and 6 bases at J, leaving 7 bases unmatched. This CDR3 spans 15 amino acids. As DNA, the CDR3 is TGCGCCAGCAGCGTGGCGGGACAGCTTAATTCACCCCTCCACTTT. Translated, it gives CASSVAGQLNSPLHF.

The chain carries TRBV1 and TRBJ2-5. TRBV1 is a known pseudogene. The CDR3 contains 10 residues. The CDR3 is CTSSQETQYF. The CDR3 coding sequence is TGCACCAGCAGCCAAGAGACCCAGTACTTC.

This chain links TRBV29-1 with TRBJ2-1; weak D call: TRBD2 (7 bases). Trimming removed 4 bases at V and 10 bases at J, with 11 bases between. This CDR3 is 11 amino acids long. In germline, CDR1 is SQVTM, CDR2 ANQGSEA. CDR3: CSVGGGREQFF. CDR3 nucleotide sequence: TGCAGCGTTGGCGGGGGCCGGGAGCAGTTCTTC.

The J gene is TRBJ2-2, the V gene TRBV6-6; 9 bases are a match to TRBD1. This CDR3 is 16 amino acids long. Germline V gives CDR1 MNHNY, CDR2 SVGAGI (reference sequence). V trimming: 4 bases; J trimming: 2 bases; junction bases outside the gene matches: 5. CDR3 DNA: TGTGCCAGCAGTTGGGACAGGGCGGGAAACACCGGGGAGCTGTTTTTT. This gives the protein CASSWDRAGNTGELFF.

The CDR3 coding sequence is TGTGCCAGCAGCCAAGCGGTGGTGCTGGACTATGGCTACACCTTC. Residues: CASSQAVVLDYGYTF. J is TRBJ1-2 and V is TRBV4-2, with unresolved D. CDR3 length: 15 amino acids. V lost 1 base and J 3 bases, leaving 12 bases between the germline ends. Germline CDR1 reads LGHNA; CDR2 reads YNFKEQ.

The V call is TRBV6-5, the J call TRBJ2-7; no clear D gene. Germline V gene data show CDR1 as MNHEY and CDR2 as SVGAGI. CDR3 length equals 13 residues. Deletions cut 8 bases from V and 0 bases from J, with 11 bases between. The CDR3 region has the DNA TGTGCCAGCGGGCGGTCTTACTCCTACGAGCAGTACTTC. Translated, it gives CASGRSYSYEQYF.